A single sample is the source of the 4 T cell receptor beta chains below, sequenced in a study of blood T cell repertoires in COVID-19. Clones were sequenced by immunoSEQ multiplex PCR, and TCRdb holds only the in-frame ones, with some missing. The table records 100,000 to 150,000 clones, around 85% of them present only once. The sample consisted of peripheral blood. Receptor source: an elderly woman with COVID-19, enrolled during active disease.

J is TRBJ2-3 and V is TRBV6-2 or TRBV6-3; D gene ambiguous. The V end was cut by 4 bases, the J end by 0 bases, with 11 bases between. The CDR3 sequence is 15 residues long. Germline CDR1 and CDR2: MNHEY and SVGEGT. CDR3 in amino acids: CASSFPGPSTDTQYF. The DNA for the CDR3 is TGTGCCAGCAGTTTCCCAGGCCCGAGCACAGATACGCAGTATTTT.

The CDR3 DNA reads TGTGCCAGCTCACCACCGAAGGGCGGGAGCACAGATACGCAGTATTTT. Protein product: CASSPPKGGSTDTQYF. The chain links TRBV18 to TRBJ2-3; D might be TRBD2 (5 bases). V shed 0 bases and J shed 0 bases, with 10 bases lying between them. CDR3 length equals 16 residues. Germline V gives CDR1 KGHSH, CDR2 LQKENI.

V is TRBV6-5 and J is TRBJ2-7; D is perhaps TRBD1 (8 bases). V lost 6 bases to trimming and J lost 7 bases, with 19 bases between them. Germline V gene data show CDR1 as MNHEY and CDR2 as SVGAGI. CDR3 length equals 14 residues. The CDR3 sequence: CASRGGDRLREQYF. In nucleotides, the CDR3 is TGTGCCAGCAGAGGGGGGGACAGGTTGAGGGAGCAGTACTTC.

V usage is TRBV18 and J usage is TRBJ2-1; 8 nucleotides agree with TRBD1. CDR1 and CDR2 (germline): KGHSH, LQKENI. Trimming at V came to 1 base and at J to 9 bases, leaving 2 bases not matched to a gene. The CDR3 has 13 amino acids. The CDR3 here is CASSPHGTGEQFF. CDR3 coding DNA: TGTGCCAGCTCACCACACGGGACAGGTGAGCAGTTCTTC.